This is a list of T cell receptor beta chains from one sample in a study of long-term antiretroviral therapy in people with HIV. Profiling relied on immunoSEQ multiplex PCR, and the TCRdb table lists in-frame clones only, not all of them. Found here are over 40,000 clones, 94% of them singletons; the top ten hold 2.2%. Sequenced material: unsorted PBMCs, taken around 9.2 years after starting antiretroviral therapy. Receptors were obtained from a man younger than 40 with HIV. The CDR3 runs from the conserved cysteine through the conserved F or W. Fields, in order: clone size, J gene, D gene, V gene, CDR3 DNA, CDR3 protein. A D gene is named only where the DNA matches it firmly. Where a row states a size, it is once, few, many or the class of an expanded clone; other rows omit it.

clone_size: -; j_call: TRBJ1-2; d_call: -; v_call: TRBV6-5; cdr3_nt: TGTGCCAGCAGTTACGGTGGGAGAGTAAACTATGGCTACACCTTC; cdr3_aa: CASSYGGRVNYGYTF
clone_size: -; j_call: TRBJ2-7; d_call: -; v_call: TRBV2; cdr3_nt: TGTGCCAGCCACCCCCGGGACTCCTACGAGCAGTACTTC; cdr3_aa: CASHPRDSYEQYF
clone_size: -; j_call: TRBJ1-2; d_call: TRBD1; v_call: TRBV7-9; cdr3_nt: TGTGCCAGCAGCTTAGTCGCTCCAGGGGGTGACTATGGCTACACCTTC; cdr3_aa: CASSLVAPGGDYGYTF
clone_size: -; j_call: TRBJ1-4; d_call: TRBD1; v_call: TRBV29-1; cdr3_nt: TGCAGCGGAACAGGGGCTAATGAAAAACTGTTTTTT; cdr3_aa: CSGTGANEKLFF
clone_size: once; j_call: TRBJ2-3; d_call: TRBD1; v_call: TRBV9; cdr3_nt: TGTGCCAGCAGTTCAGCAGGGGGTCTCTCAGATACGCAGTATTTT; cdr3_aa: CASSSAGGLSDTQYF
clone_size: -; j_call: TRBJ2-2; d_call: -; v_call: TRBV9; cdr3_nt: TGTGCCAGCAGCGTAGGATGGACCGGGGAGCTGTTTTTT; cdr3_aa: CASSVGWTGELFF
clone_size: -; j_call: TRBJ1-3; d_call: -; v_call: TRBV18; cdr3_nt: TGTGCCAGCTCACCCTCCCTCACGAGCTCTGGAAACACCATATATTTT; cdr3_aa: CASSPSLTSSGNTIYF
clone_size: -; j_call: TRBJ1-1; d_call: -; v_call: TRBV5-6; cdr3_nt: TGTGCCAGCAGCTTGCAAAGACGCCAGAACACTGAAGCTTTCTTT; cdr3_aa: CASSLQRRQNTEAFF
clone_size: -; j_call: TRBJ1-2; d_call: TRBD1; v_call: TRBV19; cdr3_nt: TGTGCCAGTAGTAAATCTGACAGGGCCTACGGCTACACCTTC; cdr3_aa: CASSKSDRAYGYTF
clone_size: -; j_call: TRBJ2-7; d_call: TRBD2; v_call: TRBV7-2; cdr3_nt: TGTGCCAGCAGCTTAACGGGGACTAGCGGCTCCTACGAGCAGTACTTC; cdr3_aa: CASSLTGTSGSYEQYF
clone_size: -; j_call: TRBJ1-1; d_call: -; v_call: TRBV5-1; cdr3_nt: TGCGCCAGCAGCTTGGGGGTTGGGGGTAGGTCTGAAGCTTTCTTT; cdr3_aa: CASSLGVGGRSEAFF
clone_size: -; j_call: TRBJ2-1; d_call: -; v_call: TRBV28; cdr3_nt: TGTGCCAGCAGTTTCCAGGACTACAATGAGCAGTTCTTC; cdr3_aa: CASSFQDYNEQFF
clone_size: -; j_call: TRBJ1-2; d_call: -; v_call: TRBV6-1; cdr3_nt: TGTGCCAGCAGTGCGACAGCTTATGGCTACACCTTC; cdr3_aa: CASSATAYGYTF
clone_size: once; j_call: TRBJ2-3; d_call: -; v_call: TRBV28; cdr3_nt: TGTGCCAGCAGTCCCCTCCTCACCTCTAGCACAGATACGCAGTATTTT; cdr3_aa: CASSPLLTSSTDTQYF
clone_size: -; j_call: TRBJ2-3; d_call: TRBD2; v_call: TRBV7-3; cdr3_nt: TGTGCCAGCAGCTTGACGACTAGCGGGGGATCCACAGATACGCAGTATTTT; cdr3_aa: CASSLTTSGGSTDTQYF
clone_size: -; j_call: TRBJ2-1; d_call: TRBD2; v_call: TRBV5-1; cdr3_nt: TGCGCCAGCAGCGCGGGACTAGCGGGGGCATCGAGGTATGAGCAGTTCTTC; cdr3_aa: CASSAGLAGASRYEQFF
clone_size: -; j_call: TRBJ1-1; d_call: TRBD1; v_call: TRBV16; cdr3_nt: TGTGCCAGCAGCCAATCGAGGGGGCTTGGGGACACTGAAGCTTTCTTT; cdr3_aa: CASSQSRGLGDTEAFF
clone_size: -; j_call: TRBJ2-5; d_call: -; v_call: TRBV28; cdr3_nt: TGTGCCAGCAGTGGCGGCGGGGCGGGGGAGACCCAGTACTTC; cdr3_aa: CASSGGGAGETQYF
clone_size: -; j_call: TRBJ1-6; d_call: TRBD1; v_call: TRBV18; cdr3_nt: TGTGCCAGCTCACCACAAGGGACAGCACCCCTCCACTTT; cdr3_aa: CASSPQGTAPLHF
clone_size: -; j_call: TRBJ1-1; d_call: TRBD1; v_call: TRBV19; cdr3_nt: TGTGCCAGCACCCCGACAGGGCTGAACACTGAAGCTTTCTTT; cdr3_aa: CASTPTGLNTEAFF
clone_size: -; j_call: TRBJ2-5; d_call: TRBD2; v_call: TRBV5-6; cdr3_nt: TGTGCCAGCATCACTCGGGGGGGGGATGAGACCCAGTACTTC; cdr3_aa: CASITRGGDETQYF
clone_size: -; j_call: TRBJ2-1; d_call: TRBD2; v_call: TRBV9; cdr3_nt: TGTGCCAGCAGCGGTGGCGGGGGGGCCGATAATGAGCAGTTCTTC; cdr3_aa: CASSGGGGADNEQFF
clone_size: -; j_call: TRBJ1-1; d_call: -; v_call: TRBV7-8; cdr3_nt: TGTGCCAGCAGCGATACTTGGGGGGTGAACACTGAAGCTTTCTTT; cdr3_aa: CASSDTWGVNTEAFF
clone_size: once; j_call: TRBJ1-2; d_call: TRBD1; v_call: TRBV28; cdr3_nt: TGTGCCAGCAGGGGCCAGGGGGCCCATGGTTCTCATGGCTACACCTTC; cdr3_aa: CASRGQGAHGSHGYTF
clone_size: few; j_call: TRBJ2-2; d_call: -; v_call: TRBV5-1; cdr3_nt: TGCGCCAGCAGAAAAGGGATTTTGAGTGGGCCCGCGAACACCGGGGAGCTGTTTTTT; cdr3_aa: CASRKGILSGPANTGELFF
clone_size: -; j_call: TRBJ1-2; d_call: -; v_call: TRBV7-9; cdr3_nt: TGTGCCAGCAGCCCAGCTCCGGGGGAGGATTATGGCTACACCTTC; cdr3_aa: CASSPAPGEDYGYTF
clone_size: -; j_call: TRBJ1-1; d_call: -; v_call: TRBV28; cdr3_nt: TGTGCCAGCAGTTTACGGGGGTTGGGCACTGAAGCTTTCTTT; cdr3_aa: CASSLRGLGTEAFF
clone_size: -; j_call: TRBJ2-5; d_call: TRBD1; v_call: TRBV30; cdr3_nt: TGTGCCTGGAGTCCGGGACAGGGGGAAGAGACCCAGTACTTC; cdr3_aa: CAWSPGQGEETQYF
clone_size: once; j_call: TRBJ2-2; d_call: -; v_call: TRBV28; cdr3_nt: TGTGCCAGCAGTTTAAGGGCGCCCGGGGAGCTGTTTTTT; cdr3_aa: CASSLRAPGELFF
clone_size: -; j_call: TRBJ2-2; d_call: -; v_call: TRBV19; cdr3_nt: TGTGCCAGTAGTATTTCTGCTACCGACGGGGAGCTGTTTTTT; cdr3_aa: CASSISATDGELFF
clone_size: -; j_call: TRBJ1-1; d_call: -; v_call: TRBV10-1; cdr3_nt: TGCGCCAGCAGTGTTTTCCGAGATTCTAAGCACACTGAAGCTTTCTTT; cdr3_aa: CASSVFRDSKHTEAFF
clone_size: -; j_call: TRBJ1-1; d_call: TRBD1; v_call: TRBV18; cdr3_nt: TGTGCCAGCTCCGGACAGGCGAACACTGAAGCTTTCTTT; cdr3_aa: CASSGQANTEAFF
clone_size: few; j_call: TRBJ2-7; d_call: -; v_call: TRBV9; cdr3_nt: TGTGCCAGCAGCGTAGGTTATCGCGGGGAGGAGCAGTACTTC; cdr3_aa: CASSVGYRGEEQYF
clone_size: -; j_call: TRBJ2-5; d_call: -; v_call: TRBV10-2; cdr3_nt: TGCGCCAGCAGTGAGCCCCCAGGGGCGGCTAGCCTACGCCAAGAGACCCAGTACTTC; cdr3_aa: CASSEPPGAASLRQETQYF
clone_size: -; j_call: TRBJ1-1; d_call: -; v_call: TRBV7-2; cdr3_nt: TGTGCCAGCAGCCCCCGAAGGGGGACTGAAGCTTTCTTT; cdr3_aa: CASSPRRGTEAFF
clone_size: -; j_call: TRBJ2-2; d_call: TRBD1; v_call: TRBV6-5; cdr3_nt: TGTGCCAGCAGTTCGGACAGGGGGGCCACCGGGGAGCTGTTTTTT; cdr3_aa: CASSSDRGATGELFF
clone_size: -; j_call: TRBJ1-6; d_call: -; v_call: TRBV6-1; cdr3_nt: TGTGCCAGCGAGGCCTTACAGAATTCACCCCTCCACTTT; cdr3_aa: CASEALQNSPLHF
clone_size: -; j_call: TRBJ2-5; d_call: -; v_call: TRBV5-5; cdr3_nt: TGTGCCAGCAGCCCTCGCCCCTCGGCGTTGGAGACCCAGTACTTC; cdr3_aa: CASSPRPSALETQYF
clone_size: -; j_call: TRBJ1-1; d_call: TRBD1; v_call: TRBV10-2; cdr3_nt: TGCGCCAGCAAGGGGGCGAACACTGAAGCTTTCTTT; cdr3_aa: CASKGANTEAFF
clone_size: -; j_call: TRBJ2-1; d_call: -; v_call: TRBV5-5; cdr3_nt: TGTGCCAGCAGCTTGGAACGGGCAAGTCGATCTTACAATGAGCAGTTCTTC; cdr3_aa: CASSLERASRSYNEQFF
clone_size: -; j_call: TRBJ1-5; d_call: -; v_call: TRBV5-5; cdr3_nt: TGTGCCAGCAGCTTGTGGTCGCAGGGGTATAGTCAGCCCCAGCATTTT; cdr3_aa: CASSLWSQGYSQPQHF
clone_size: -; j_call: TRBJ2-5; d_call: TRBD1; v_call: TRBV5-6; cdr3_nt: TGTGCCAGCAGCGGGACAGGTTCGGAAGAGACCCAGTACTTC; cdr3_aa: CASSGTGSEETQYF
clone_size: -; j_call: TRBJ1-4; d_call: -; v_call: TRBV6-1; cdr3_nt: TGTGCCAGCAGTGAATCCCTCGGGGGGCGAGAAAAACTGTTTTTT; cdr3_aa: CASSESLGGREKLFF
clone_size: -; j_call: TRBJ1-5; d_call: -; v_call: TRBV6-1; cdr3_nt: TGTGCCAGCAGTGAAGCTTGGACAGCTTCTAGCAATCAGCCCCAGCATTTT; cdr3_aa: CASSEAWTASSNQPQHF